One and the same sample provided the 7 T cell receptor beta chains below, sequenced in a study of cytomegalovirus exposure and HLA in healthy donors. The study ran its PCR with 60 Vbeta and 13 Jbeta primers. TCRdb's copy holds only in-frame clones and misses some; the assay was immunoSEQ multiplex PCR. In the table there are 130,000 to 150,000 clones, about four fifths of which are singletons. The specimen sequenced was PBMCs. Every receptor here comes from a man in his thirties or forties in good health and CMV-seronegative.

The gene calls are TRBV6-5 and TRBJ2-7, with D unresolved. Germline V lookup: CDR1 MNHEY, CDR2 SVGAGI. This CDR3 contains 13 residues. Trimming cost V 1 base and J 3 bases, with 7 bases left between them. CDR3 region: CASSYWQNYEQYF. The DNA of the CDR3 is TGTGCCAGCAGTTACTGGCAGAACTACGAGCAGTACTTC.

This clone came up many times. The chain employs TRBV5-5 and TRBJ1-3; 7 bases map to TRBD1. This CDR3 comprises 18 residues. Germline V gene data show CDR1 as SGHKS and CDR2 as YYEKEE (reference sequence). The ends lost 4 bases at V and 6 bases at J; junction bases unmatched: 19. The CDR3 loop is CASSAIFFGTAGENTIYF. The DNA for the CDR3 is TGTGCCAGCAGCGCCATTTTTTTCGGGACAGCCGGAGAAAACACCATATATTTT.

The rearrangement uses TRBV5-1 and TRBJ2-1, with 7 bases that match TRBD2. V was clipped by 1 base and J by 2 bases; unmatched bases: 6. CDR3 length: 16 amino acids. Germline CDR1 is SGHRS and CDR2 is YFSETQ. For the CDR3, the DNA is TGCGCCAGCAGCTTGTCCCCAAGCGGGACCTACAATGAGCAGTTCTTC. Amino acid sequence: CASSLSPSGTYNEQFF.

DNA of the CDR3: TGTGCCAGCCGACAAGACACCGGGGAGCTGTTTTTT. This translates into CASRQDTGELFF. This chain links TRBV2 with TRBJ2-2; no clear D. Looked up from germline, CDR1 is SNHLY and CDR2 is FYNNEI. Trimming cost V 8 bases and J 3 bases, with 7 bases left between them. The CDR3 sequence is 12 residues long.

The chain employs TRBV6-6 and TRBJ1-6; D might be TRBD1 (5 bases). CDR1 MNHNY and CDR2 SVGAGI come from the germline V gene (reference sequence). The CDR3 consists of 16 residues. V was trimmed by 0 bases and J by 7 bases, leaving 13 bases between them. The CDR3 region is CASSYSKGLFNSPLHF. The CDR3 nucleotides are TGTGCCAGCAGTTACTCAAAGGGACTGTTCAATTCACCCCTCCACTTT.

The genes are TRBV27 and TRBJ2-2, with 7 bases that match TRBD1. CDR3 size: 19 residues. The germline V gene has CDR1 MNHEY and CDR2 SMNVEV (reference sequence). Trimming at V came to 2 bases and at J to 4 bases, leaving 16 bases not matched to a gene. CDR3 in DNA: TGTGCCAGCAGTTTAAGGGGGCCAGGGGAGTCAGTATCCACCGGGGAGCTGTTTTTT. Translating it yields CASSLRGPGESVSTGELFF.

The chain couples TRBV5-1 to TRBJ1-5, with D hard to call. Per the germline V gene, CDR1 is SGHRS and CDR2 is YFSETQ. Trimming stripped 7 bases from V and 6 bases from J, with 20 bases between. The CDR3 covers 15 residues. The CDR3 DNA is TGCGCCAGCTCTTCTGACGGCGGCGTTCGTCAGCCCCAGCATTTT. Amino acid sequence: CASSSDGGVRQPQHF.